Presented here are 22 T cell receptor beta chains from one specimen sequenced in a study of shared clonotypes between healthy human individuals (dated by TCRdb to between 2020 and 2021). The library was obtained by the immunoSEQ multiplex PCR assay. TCRdb stores this immuneACCESS table with in-frame sequences only. Part of the clones is absent; in the studies checked, under half of the shortfall reflects unresolved V genes, and no reason is known for the rest. Present in this sample are some 2,400,000 clones, approximately 96% of which were seen just once. Over 0.1% of the sample is in the top ten clones. What was sequenced was naive CD4+ T cells sorted from blood. The cell subset or site tag for this specimen amounts to: CD45RA+ positively selected. Receptors were obtained from a man aged 18 to 29 in good health.

The CDR3: CAGSQGTPNTEAFF. CDR3 nucleotides: TGTGCCGGAAGTCAGGGGACCCCTAACACTGAAGCTTTCTTT. This rearrangement joins TRBV30 to TRBJ1-1; tentative D call: TRBD1 (6 bases). Germline V gene data show CDR1 as GTSNPN and CDR2 as SVGIG (reference sequence). The CDR3 is made up of 14 amino acids. Trimming took off 8 bases at V and 2 bases at J, with 18 bases between the two ends.

J is TRBJ2-3 and V is TRBV6-1, with 7 bases that match TRBD1. The V and J ends lost 2 bases and 3 bases, in that order; junction bases with no gene match: 8. Germline CDR1 MNHNS, CDR2 SASEGT. CDR3 length: 16 residues. The CDR3 DNA follows: TGTGCCAGCAGTGAAAAAGCCAGGGGGAAGACAGATACGCAGTATTTT. Residues: CASSEKARGKTDTQYF.

Note on this clone: The same CDR3 is also encoded by other DNA sequences in this sample. The rearrangement uses TRBV6-5 and TRBJ1-1; D not certain. V was trimmed by 5 bases and J by 2 bases, leaving 9 bases between them. Germline V gene lookup returns CDR1 MNHEY and CDR2 SVGAGI. The CDR3 is 13 residues long. DNA for the CDR3: TGTGCCAGCAGTCGTACAGATAACACTGAAGCTTTCTTT. Protein product: CASSRTDNTEAFF.

The gene calls are TRBV20-1 and TRBJ1-1, with 9 bases aligning to TRBD1. Germline V lookup: CDR1 DFQATT, CDR2 SNEGSKA (reference sequence). V lost 5 bases, J lost 10 bases, and 2 bases stayed unmatched. This CDR3 region has 10 residues. The CDR3 region is CSAWDRVAFF. The CDR3 coding sequence is TGCAGTGCTTGGGACAGGGTAGCTTTCTTT.

On this clone itself: A single base separates this from a much larger clone, so it may be a read error. V gene TRBV5-6 combines with J gene TRBJ2-7; D uncertain. The germline V and J ends were trimmed by 0 bases and 6 bases, with 4 bases remaining between them. The CDR3 extends over 11 amino acids. Germline-derived CDR1 and CDR2 are SGHDT and YYEEEE. CDR3 nucleotides: TGTGCCAGCAGCTTGGCCTTCGAGCAGTACTTC. Protein: CASSLAFEQYF.

The J gene is TRBJ2-7, the V gene TRBV7-8; D possibly corresponds to TRBD2 (7 bases). V was clipped by 5 bases and J by 5 bases, with 16 bases between them. CDR1 and CDR2 from the germline V gene are SGHVS and FQNEAQ. This CDR3 is 14 amino acids long. In nucleotides, the CDR3 is TGTGCCAGCAGCCCTCGGTGGGGGGGCAACGAGCAGTACTTC. The encoded protein is CASSPRWGGNEQYF.

This clone showed up just once. The chain is built from TRBV6-5 and TRBJ2-3; D is perhaps TRBD2 (7 bases). Trimming shortened V by 4 bases and J by 1 base, and 12 bases separated the two germline ends. Germline V gene data show CDR1 as MNHEY and CDR2 as SVGAGI. The CDR3 consists of 15 residues. CDR3 sequence (DNA): TGTGCCAGCAGTTCAACGGGGGGCGGCACAGATACGCAGTATTTT. This sequence encodes CASSSTGGGTDTQYF.

The chain joins TRBV5-4 to TRBJ2-5; TRBD1 aligns across 8 bases. V shed 9 bases and J 2 bases; nucleotides not matched to a gene: 12. CDR3 length: 15 amino acids. Per the germline V gene, CDR1 is SGHNT and CDR2 is YYREEE (reference sequence). CDR3 sequence reads: CATSQGATRQETQYF. The CDR3 DNA sequence: TGTGCCACCTCCCAGGGGGCGACACGACAAGAGACCCAGTACTTC. Full variable domain (outside the CDR3, taken from reference TRBV5-4 and TRBJ2-5): ETGVTQSPTHLIKTRGQQVTLRCSSQSGHNTVSWYQQALGQGPQFIFQYYREEENGRGNFPPRFSGLQFPNYSSELNVNALELDDSALYLCATSQGATRQETQYFGPGTRLLVL.

As for this clone: The same CDR3 can be traced to other DNA sequences in this sample. The J gene is TRBJ2-5, the V gene TRBV11-2; D perhaps matches TRBD1 (6 bases). The CDR3 is 13 residues long. V was cut by 5 bases and J by 2 bases, with 9 bases left in between. In germline, CDR1 is SGHAT, CDR2 FQNNGV. CDR3 sequence reads: CASSLGQQETQYF. The CDR3 DNA follows: TGTGCCAGCAGCCTTGGACAGCAAGAGACCCAGTACTTC. The full variable domain, rest sourced from reference TRBV11-2 and TRBJ2-5, is EAGVAQSPRYKIIEKRQSVAFWCNPISGHATLYWYQQILGQGPKLLIQFQNNGVVDDSQLPKDRFSAERLKGVDSTLKIQPAKLEDSAVYLCASSLGQQETQYFGPGTRLLVL.

The genes are TRBV7-2 and TRBJ2-3; unclear D gene. V was clipped by 3 bases and J by 2 bases, with 9 bases between them. Germline CDR1 reads SGHTA; CDR2 reads FQGNSA. The CDR3 loop spans 14 amino acids. In DNA form, the CDR3 reads TGTGCCAGCAGCTTTAAGTCCGACACAGATACGCAGTATTTT. This translates into CASSFKSDTDTQYF.

This rearrangement joins TRBV6-5 to TRBJ1-6; D gene uncertain. The CDR3 spans 11 residues. The germline V gene has CDR1 MNHEY and CDR2 SVGAGI. Trimming left V 8 bases short and J 8 bases short, with 7 bases between. CDR3 protein: CASGQDSPLHF. The CDR3, as DNA: TGTGCCAGCGGTCAGGATTCACCCCTCCACTTT.

The chain couples TRBV18 to TRBJ1-1; D unclear. V gave up 2 bases and J gave up 5 bases, with 12 bases separating them. Germline V gene sequence: CDR1 KGHSH, CDR2 LQKENI. The length of the CDR3 is 14 residues. The CDR3 DNA sequence: TGTGCCAGCTCACCAAACACCCAAAATACTGAAGCTTTCTTT. Its protein product is CASSPNTQNTEAFF.

The rearrangement links TRBV2 to TRBJ2-1; 7 bases are shared with TRBD2. Looked up from germline, CDR1 is SNHLY and CDR2 is FYNNEI. The CDR3 loop spans 15 amino acids. Trimming removed 6 bases from V and 1 base from J; junction bases left unmatched: 6. CDR3 residues: CASSDKRGSYNEQFF. DNA for the CDR3: TGTGCCAGCAGCGACAAGCGGGGATCCTACAATGAGCAGTTCTTC.

V usage is TRBV27 and J usage is TRBJ1-1, with D unclear. Germline V gene lookup returns CDR1 MNHEY and CDR2 SMNVEV (reference sequence). The CDR3 consists of 12 residues. Trimming pared 6 bases from V and 4 bases from J, leaving 9 bases between. The CDR3 sequence is CASRSYGTEAFF. In DNA form, the CDR3 reads TGTGCCAGCAGATCCTATGGCACTGAAGCTTTCTTT.

The CDR3 DNA sequence: TGTGCCAGCAGCTACCCCGGGGCGGACATTCAGTACTTC. Encoded protein: CASSYPGADIQYF. V gene TRBV6-5 combines with J gene TRBJ2-4; either TRBD1 or TRBD2 may supply D (5 bases each). CDR3 length equals 13 residues. With 6 bases removed from V and 8 bases from J, the gap between germline ends came to 14 bases. The germline V gene has CDR1 MNHEY and CDR2 SVGAGI.

The chain has TRBV7-2 and TRBJ2-7; TRBD2 is a possible D gene (6 bases). The CDR3 has 15 amino acids. V gave up 5 bases and J gave up 2 bases, with 16 bases separating them. CDR1 SGHTA and CDR2 FQGNSA come from the germline V gene. The CDR3 loop reads CASSPRERAAYEQYF. The CDR3 coding sequence is TGTGCCAGCAGCCCCCGGGAGCGGGCGGCCTACGAGCAGTACTTC.

V is TRBV10-2 and J is TRBJ2-3; 7 bases agree with TRBD2. With 5 bases clipped from V and 1 base from J, the junction kept 9 bases outside the gene matches. CDR1 is WSHSY and CDR2 is SAAADI in the germline V gene. The CDR3 has 16 amino acids. CDR3 region: CASSRRSGDRTDTQYF. The CDR3 coding sequence is TGCGCCAGCAGTAGAAGAAGCGGGGATCGCACAGATACGCAGTATTTT.

Notes on this clone: In the same sample, other DNA sequences code for this CDR3. The rearrangement uses TRBV11-2 and TRBJ2-7, with TRBD1 matching 10 bases. CDR3 length: 15 amino acids. With 4 bases clipped from V and 3 bases from J, the junction kept 6 bases outside the gene matches. The germline gives CDR1 SGHAT, CDR2 FQNNGV. CDR3 in amino acids: CASSSRDRGIYEQYF. CDR3 nucleotide sequence: TGTGCCAGCAGCTCCCGGGACAGGGGAATCTACGAGCAGTACTTC.

Points on this clone: The same CDR3 is also encoded by other DNA sequences in this sample. The CDR3 loop reads CASSEVAGGYEQYF. CDR3 nucleotide sequence: TGTGCCAGCAGTGAAGTCGCAGGGGGCTACGAGCAGTACTTC. This chain joins TRBV2 and TRBJ2-7, with TRBD1 matching over 7 bases. Germline V gene data show CDR1 as SNHLY and CDR2 as FYNNEI. The CDR3 is 14 residues long. After removal of 1 base from V and 3 bases from J, the junction contained 3 bases not matched to a gene.

Only one count was recorded for this clone. Other DNA sequences within the sample encode an identical CDR3. V and J are TRBV5-1 and TRBJ2-1; D assignment may be TRBD1 or TRBD2 (5 bases each). The CDR3 is 16 residues long. The ends were cut back, 0 bases at V and 1 base at J, with 11 bases in the middle. Germline V lookup: CDR1 SGHRS, CDR2 YFSETQ. The CDR3 is CASSLVGGRSYNEQFF. In nucleotides, the CDR3 is TGCGCCAGCAGCTTGGTTGGGGGAAGGTCCTACAATGAGCAGTTCTTC.

This chain uses TRBV6-5 with TRBJ2-3; D gene unclear. V shed 6 bases and J shed 3 bases, with 16 bases lying between them. There are 15 residues in the CDR3. CDR1 and CDR2 (germline): MNHEY, SVGAGI. The CDR3 coding sequence is TGTGCCAGCAGAACCTCACCAGTGATGACAGATACGCAGTATTTT. This encodes CASRTSPVMTDTQYF.

The chain recombines TRBV11-3 with TRBJ2-1; 7 bases match TRBD1. CDR3 length equals 16 residues. Germline V gives CDR1 SGHNT, CDR2 YENEEA. V shed 1 base, J shed 4 bases, and the junction held 7 bases outside the gene matches. DNA of the CDR3: TGTGCCAGCAGCTTAGGACTTGGGACAGAGTACAATGAGCAGTTCTTC. Translated: CASSLGLGTEYNEQFF.